This T cell receptor (beta chain) was recorded in a study of regulatory T cells in long-lasting Graves disease. About the study: Freshly diagnosed Graves' patients had used antithyroid drugs for under 3 months. Study conclusions and caveats: Gene preferences differed: TRBV28, TRBJ1-2, TRBJ2-5 in persistent cases.

About this clonotype: What it binds is unknown. A read error may explain this, as a much larger clone is one base away.

This CDR3 has 13 amino acids. CDR1 is LGHDT, CDR2 YNNKEL, per germline (reference sequence). Time point noted: newly diagnosed GD, antithyroid drugs for less than 3 months. PBMC-derived RNA was used for the TCR library. Both iRepertoire HTBI primers and Arm-PCR of CDR3 regions were used to build the TCR beta libraries. TCRdb re-derived calls from the multiplex PCR reads in MiXCR, one entry per CDR3 protein. The sample has about 400,000 distinct CDR3 sequences, roughly 16% seen once. The chain is built from TRBV3-1 and TRBJ1-1; D might be TRBD1 (5 bases). Sequencing used peripheral blood mononuclear cells (PBMCs), obtained at new diagnosis, from a patient treated with antithyroid drugs. The TCR was taken from a female donor with Graves disease. The CDR3 spells CASSPTDSHEASF. Here the CDR3 DNA reads TGTGCCAGCAGCCCGACAGATTCTCATGAAGCTTCCTTT.